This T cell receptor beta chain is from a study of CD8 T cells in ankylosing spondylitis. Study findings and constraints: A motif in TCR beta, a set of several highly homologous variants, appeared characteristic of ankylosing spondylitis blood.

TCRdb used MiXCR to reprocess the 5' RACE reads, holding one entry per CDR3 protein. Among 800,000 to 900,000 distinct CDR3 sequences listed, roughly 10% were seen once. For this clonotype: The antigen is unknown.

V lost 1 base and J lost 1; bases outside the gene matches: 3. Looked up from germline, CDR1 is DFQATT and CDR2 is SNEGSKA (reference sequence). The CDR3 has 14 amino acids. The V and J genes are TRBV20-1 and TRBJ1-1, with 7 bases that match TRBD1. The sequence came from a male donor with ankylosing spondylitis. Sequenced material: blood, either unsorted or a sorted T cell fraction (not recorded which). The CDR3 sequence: CSARVGTENTEAFF. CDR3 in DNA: TGCAGTGCTAGAGTGGGGACAGAGAACACTGAAGCTTTCTTT.